Listed below are T cell receptor beta chains from one sample, sequenced in a study of blood T cell repertoires in COVID-19. The repertoire was sequenced with immunoSEQ multiplex PCR; TCRdb's copy has only in-frame clones and lacks some. The table shows about 290,000 clones, with over 80% occurring only once. The source material was peripheral blood. The receptors originated from a woman in her 50s with active or convalescent COVID-19. Each CDR3 is given with its conserved first and last residue. The D gene is left open where the match is weak. Not every row has a clone size; where given, it reads once, few, many or a size class.

CDR3 protein	CDR3 DNA	clone size	V gene	J gene	D gene
CAWSVLGATDTQYF	TGTGCCTGGAGTGTACTCGGTGCCACAGATACGCAGTATTTT	once	TRBV30	TRBJ2-3	-
CASSPGQGPYEQYF	TGTGCCAGCAGTCCGGGACAGGGTCCCTACGAGCAGTACTTC	-	TRBV28	TRBJ2-7	TRBD1
CASERDQAYSNQPQHF	TGTGCCAGTGAGCGGGATCAGGCTTATAGCAATCAGCCCCAGCATTTT	-	TRBV19	TRBJ1-5	-
CASRRTGNSEAFF	TGTGCCAGCAGACGGACAGGCAATTCTGAAGCTTTCTTT	few	TRBV6-6	TRBJ1-1	TRBD1
CASSLGQRTRYEQYF	TGCGCCAGCAGCTTGGGACAGCGAACACGCTACGAGCAGTACTTC	few	TRBV5-1	TRBJ2-7	-
CASSGQVYEQYF	TGTGCCAGCAGTGGACAGGTCTACGAGCAGTACTTC	-	TRBV6-6	TRBJ2-7	TRBD1
CASSFPGGVAKNIQYF	TGTGCCAGCAGCTTCCCGGGAGGGGTAGCCAAAAACATTCAGTACTTC	-	TRBV7-2	TRBJ2-4	TRBD2
CASSLSQNTEAFF	TGTGCCAGCAGCTTATCACAAAACACTGAAGCTTTCTTT	-	TRBV7-2	TRBJ1-1	-
CASSRDFQETQYF	TGTGCCAGCAGCCGGGACTTTCAAGAGACCCAGTACTTC	-	TRBV7-8	TRBJ2-5	-
CASSQTGNTEAFF	TGTGCCAGCAGCCAAACAGGGAACACTGAAGCTTTCTTT	-	TRBV3-1/TRBV3-2	TRBJ1-1	-
CASSSKTGYNSPLHF	TGTGCCAGCAGCTCTAAGACAGGGTATAATTCACCCCTCCACTTT	-	TRBV6-5	TRBJ1-6	TRBD1
CASSQDFLRTGILANYGYTF	TGTGCCAGCAGCCAAGATTTTCTCCGGACAGGAATACTGGCTAACTATGGCTACACCTTC	-	TRBV4-2	TRBJ1-2	TRBD1
CASSLGLWGPRLNEQYF	TGTGCCAGCAGCTTAGGATTGTGGGGCCCCCGGCTCAACGAGCAGTACTTC	-	TRBV7-8	TRBJ2-7	-
CASSLHPGTEAFF	TGTGCCAGCAGCTTACATCCGGGGACTGAAGCTTTCTTT	-	TRBV7-8	TRBJ1-1	-
CAIRRDRETDGYTF	TGTGCCATCAGGCGGGACAGGGAAACGGATGGCTACACCTTC	-	TRBV10-3	TRBJ1-2	TRBD1
CASSQVGGSTDTQYF	TGTGCCAGCAGCCAAGTTGGAGGAAGCACAGATACGCAGTATTTT	-	TRBV14	TRBJ2-3	-
CASSEGQGSVTQYF	TGCGCCAGCAGTGAAGGGCAGGGGTCAGTTACGCAGTATTTT	-	TRBV10-1	TRBJ2-3	-
CASRTTSGSRADTQYF	TGTGCCAGCAGAACGACTAGCGGGAGTCGGGCAGATACGCAGTATTTT	-	TRBV3-1/TRBV3-2	TRBJ2-3	TRBD2
CASSLVSGPTDTQYF	TGCGCCAGCAGCTTGGTTTCGGGTCCCACAGATACGCAGTATTTT	once	TRBV5-1	TRBJ2-3	-
CSVGGRGGREWGYEQYF	TGCAGCGTTGGAGGGCGAGGAGGGCGGGAGTGGGGCTACGAGCAGTACTTC	-	TRBV29-1	TRBJ2-7	TRBD2
CASSPEMGTIKNIQYF	TGTGCCAGCAGCCCCGAGATGGGGACTATAAAAAACATTCAGTACTTC	-	TRBV4-2	TRBJ2-4	TRBD2
CASSQNLRGGYEQYF	TGTGCCAGCAGCCAAAACTTGCGGGGAGGGTACGAGCAGTACTTC	-	TRBV7-6	TRBJ2-7	TRBD2
CASSTGQGAYNEQFF	TGTGCCAGCAGTACGGGACAGGGGGCCTACAATGAGCAGTTCTTC	-	TRBV27	TRBJ2-1	TRBD1
CAWSKLAGGKDFEQFF	TGTGCCTGGTCCAAACTAGCGGGAGGAAAGGACTTTGAGCAGTTCTTC	-	TRBV30	TRBJ2-1	TRBD2
CASSPERGKYEKLFF	TGCGCCAGCAGCCCCGAGCGGGGGAAGTATGAAAAACTGTTTTTT	-	TRBV5-1	TRBJ1-4	-
CASSWGIFHSQPQHF	TGTGCCAGTAGTTGGGGCATATTTCACAGTCAGCCCCAGCATTTT	-	TRBV19	TRBJ1-5	-